Below are 17 T cell receptor beta chains sequenced from a single sample in a study of shared clonotypes between healthy human individuals. TCRdb's table, derived via immunoSEQ multiplex PCR, lists solely in-frame clones and lacks some. The sample has more than 600,000 clones; about 91% are singletons. Terminally differentiated effector memory CD45RA+ cells were excluded from the naive CD8 cells, which were CD45RO-negative and positively selected for CCR7. The sample comprised naive CD8+ T cells sorted from blood. The receptor set was obtained from a man aged 25-40 years in good health.

The rearrangement joins TRBV27 to TRBJ2-7; 9 bases match TRBD2. V shed 6 bases, J shed 8 bases, and the junction held 8 bases outside the gene matches. CDR1 MNHEY and CDR2 SMNVEV come from the germline V gene (reference sequence). This CDR3 contains 13 residues. The CDR3 here is CASRGTSGFQQYF. In DNA form, the CDR3 reads TGTGCCAGCAGAGGAACTAGCGGGTTTCAGCAGTACTTC.

The rearrangement links TRBV4-1 to TRBJ2-1; 10 bases align to TRBD2. The germline V gene has CDR1 MGHRA and CDR2 YSYEKL. There are 17 residues in the CDR3. The trim removed 2 bases at V and 7 bases at J, leaving 11 bases unmatched. The CDR3 loop is CASSQSSSGSLENEQFF. CDR3 bases: TGCGCCAGCAGCCAATCGTCTAGCGGGAGTCTGGAAAATGAGCAGTTCTTC.

The chain carries TRBV20-1 and TRBJ1-1; D ambiguous. The CDR3 spans 11 residues. The germline V gene encodes CDR1 DFQATT and CDR2 SNEGSKA (reference sequence). Trimming left V 0 bases short and J 4 bases short, with 3 bases between. The CDR3 DNA is TGCAGTGCTAGAGATCTCACTGAAGCTTTCTTT. Translated: CSARDLTEAFF.

Comment on this clone: Other DNA sequences in the same sample also yield this CDR3. The genes are TRBV30 and TRBJ2-7, with D hard to call. Germline CDR1 reads GTSNPN; CDR2 reads SVGIG (reference sequence). Trimming pared 0 bases from V and 4 bases from J, leaving 7 bases between. The CDR3 has 12 residues. CDR3 DNA sequence: TGTGCCTGGAGTGTGGGTGGGTACGAGCAGTACTTC. Translated: CAWSVGGYEQYF.

This clone was seen once. The J gene is TRBJ2-3, the V gene TRBV19; a possible D gene is TRBD2 (6 bases). Germline V gives CDR1 LNHDA, CDR2 SQIVND (reference sequence). CDR3 size: 13 residues. V dropped 10 bases and J dropped 5 bases, with 16 bases sitting between them. CDR3 in amino acids: CATGRGGLDTQYF. In DNA form, the CDR3 reads TGTGCCACAGGAAGAGGAGGGTTAGATACGCAGTATTTT.

The chain carries TRBV7-2 and TRBJ2-2; 12 bases align to TRBD2. J lost 3 bases, V lost 5 bases, and 10 bases had no gene match. The germline CDR1 and CDR2 sequences are SGHTA and FQGNSA. The CDR3 extends over 18 amino acids. CDR3 DNA sequence: TGTGCCAGCAGCCAACCTCGGACTAGCGGGGCGTACACCGGGGAGCTGTTTTTT. Its translation is CASSQPRTSGAYTGELFF.

The rearrangement joins TRBV15 to TRBJ2-7; 7 nucleotides agree with TRBD1. From germline, CDR1 is LNHNV and CDR2 YYDKDF (reference sequence). The trim removed 0 bases at V and 1 base at J, leaving 3 bases unmatched. The CDR3 is made up of 15 amino acids. The chain's CDR3 is CATSRETGMSYEQYF. CDR3 sequence (DNA): TGTGCCACCAGCAGAGAGACAGGGATGTCCTACGAGCAGTACTTC.

This clone was seen a single time. Other DNA sequences within the sample encode an identical CDR3. The CDR3 region is CSVVTGNTEAFF. The CDR3 nucleotides are TGCAGCGTTGTGACAGGGAACACTGAAGCTTTCTTT. V and J are TRBV29-1 and TRBJ1-1; D may be TRBD1 (6 bases). Germline CDR1 is SQVTM and CDR2 is ANQGSEA. Deletions cut 4 bases from V and 1 base from J, with 7 bases between. The CDR3 consists of 12 residues.

Remarks on this clone: Other DNA sequences in this sample translate to the same CDR3. The chain has TRBV27 and TRBJ2-1, with 12 positions matching TRBD2. The V segment lost 5 bases and the J segment 3 bases; nucleotides outside the gene matches: 5. Germline V gene lookup returns CDR1 MNHEY and CDR2 SMNVEV (reference sequence). The CDR3 is 16 residues long. The CDR3 is CASSPQTSGSYNEQFF. The CDR3, as DNA: TGTGCCAGCAGTCCCCAGACTAGCGGGAGCTACAATGAGCAGTTCTTC.

This clone was seen a handful of times. The CDR3 region has the DNA TGTGCCAGTAGTGTGTGGGGCAACTCCTACAATGAGCAGTTCTTC. It encodes CASSVWGNSYNEQFF. The chain joins TRBV19 to TRBJ2-1, with D possibly matching TRBD1 (5 bases). CDR3 length equals 15 residues. Germline V CDR1 and CDR2: LNHDA, SQIVND (reference sequence). V was trimmed by 5 bases and J by 0 bases, leaving 11 bases between them.

The gene calls are TRBV7-9 and TRBJ1-5, with a tentative D call TRBD1 (5 bases). The V gene lost 4 bases and the J gene lost 5 bases, with 15 bases spanning the gap. Germline V gene lookup returns CDR1 SEHNR and CDR2 FQNEAQ (reference sequence). The CDR3 spans 15 residues. This chain's CDR3 is CASSSTGVRDQPQHF. The CDR3 nucleotides are TGTGCCAGCAGCTCCACGGGGGTGAGAGATCAGCCCCAGCATTTT. The entire variable domain, with the rest obtained from reference TRBV7-9 and TRBJ1-5, is as follows: DTGVSQNPRHKITKRGQNVTFRCDPISEHNRLYWYRQTLGQGPEFLTYFQNEAQLEKSRLLSDRFSAERPKGSFSTLEIQRTEQGDSAMYLCASSSTGVRDQPQHFGDGTRLSIL.

This clone appeared a single time. The CDR3 is CASSQGTSGSVLFSETQYF. The CDR3 bases are TGCGCCAGCAGCCAAGGGACTAGCGGGAGTGTCCTGTTTTCAGAGACCCAGTACTTC. The chain employs TRBV4-1 and TRBJ2-5; 13 nucleotides align to TRBD2. Germline values: CDR1 MGHRA, CDR2 YSYEKL. Germline trimming cut 1 base from V and 4 bases from J; bases unmatched to any gene: 12. CDR3 length: 19 residues.

The chain recombines TRBV29-1 with TRBJ1-2, with D hard to call. The CDR3 contains 13 residues. V was shortened by 3 bases and J by 6 bases, with 14 bases between the two germline ends. CDR1 and CDR2 from the germline V gene are SQVTM and ANQGSEA. The CDR3 sequence: CSVDPGTEDGYTF. CDR3 sequence (DNA): TGCAGCGTTGACCCTGGTACAGAAGATGGCTACACCTTC.

CDR3 nucleotides: TGTGCCAGCAGCTTAGTTGAGACAGGGGATCACGAGCAGTACTTC. Translation gives CASSLVETGDHEQYF. The chain joins TRBV7-2 to TRBJ2-7; 8 bases are shared with TRBD1. This CDR3 is 15 amino acids long. Germline-derived CDR1 and CDR2 are SGHTA and FQGNSA. The V segment lost 1 base and the J segment 5 bases; nucleotides outside the gene matches: 7.

The chain has TRBV28 and TRBJ2-7; D is perhaps TRBD2 (7 bases). The CDR3 is made up of 14 amino acids. The V gene lost 3 bases and the J gene lost 2 bases, with 11 bases spanning the gap. Germline loops: CDR1 MDHEN, CDR2 SYDVKM. The CDR3 protein is CASSFEGGAYEQYF. The CDR3 DNA reads TGTGCCAGCAGTTTCGAGGGGGGGGCCTACGAGCAGTACTTC. Full variable domain (outside the CDR3, taken from reference TRBV28 and TRBJ2-7): DVKVTQSSRYLVKRTGEKVFLECVQDMDHENMFWYRQDPGLGLRLIYFSYDVKMKEKGDIPEGYSVSREKKERFSLILESASTNQTSMYLCASSFEGGAYEQYFGPGTRLTVT.

The rearrangement uses TRBV28 and TRBJ1-2; D is possibly TRBD1 (5 bases). Deletions cut 5 bases from V and 6 bases from J, with 16 bases between. Germline-derived CDR1 and CDR2 are MDHEN and SYDVKM. The CDR3 length is 14 residues. The DNA of the CDR3 is TGTGCCAGCAGTGGGACGTCAACTAGCGATGGCTACACCTTC. This translates into CASSGTSTSDGYTF.

The rearrangement joins TRBV5-1 to TRBJ1-2, with 7 bases lining up with TRBD1. Losses at the gene ends were 4 bases for V and 6 bases for J; bases not matched to a gene: 12. Germline V gene data show CDR1 as SGHRS and CDR2 as YFSETQ. This CDR3 has 15 amino acids. The chain's CDR3 is CASSPRSQGLDGYTF. Written as DNA, the CDR3 is TGCGCCAGCAGCCCGAGATCACAGGGGCTGGATGGCTACACCTTC.